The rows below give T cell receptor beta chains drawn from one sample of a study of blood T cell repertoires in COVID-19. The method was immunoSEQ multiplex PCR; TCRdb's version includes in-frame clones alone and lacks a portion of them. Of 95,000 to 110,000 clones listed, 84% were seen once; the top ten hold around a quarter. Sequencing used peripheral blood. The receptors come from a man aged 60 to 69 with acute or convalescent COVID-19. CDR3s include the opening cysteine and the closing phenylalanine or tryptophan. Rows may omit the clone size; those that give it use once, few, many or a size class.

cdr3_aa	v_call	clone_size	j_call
CASSRGGHPYEQYF	TRBV6-6	-	TRBJ2-7
CASSRGSGANVLTF	TRBV19	-	TRBJ2-6
CATRLGNTGELFF	TRBV12-3/TRBV12-4	-	TRBJ2-2
CASSSFNRRGTEAFF	TRBV28	-	TRBJ1-1
CASSQDEGGSSYNEQFF	TRBV3-1/TRBV3-2	-	TRBJ2-1
CASSRRLAGNTGELFF	TRBV4-3	-	TRBJ2-2
CASSRLADSPEQFF	TRBV3-1/TRBV3-2	few	TRBJ2-1
CASSLTTGGLAEQYF	TRBV28	-	TRBJ2-7
CSSLGTGGGETQYF	TRBV29-1	-	TRBJ2-5
CASSLTGDRSYEQYF	TRBV5-1	-	TRBJ2-7
CASSPGQGTEKLFF	TRBV19	-	TRBJ1-4
CASSLLAGGPGEQYF	TRBV5-1	-	TRBJ2-7
CASKTRGESGNTIYF	TRBV6-5	few	TRBJ1-3
CSAPGVPNTEAFF	TRBV29-1	once	TRBJ1-1
CAISEGSGDQPQHF	TRBV10-3	-	TRBJ1-5
CASTRQGANEKLFF	TRBV2	-	TRBJ1-4
CASSFMAGGTANYGYTF	TRBV18	many	TRBJ1-2
CSVEPDRDEQFF	TRBV29-1	-	TRBJ2-1
CASSLWTGGETQYF	TRBV5-1	-	TRBJ2-5
CASARTGGNTEAFF	TRBV27	-	TRBJ1-1
CASSVFRNTEAFF	TRBV9	-	TRBJ1-1
CASSSLAANTGELFF	TRBV5-1	-	TRBJ2-2
CASTSGGGTGELFF	TRBV28	-	TRBJ2-2
CASRREGQGAAYGYTF	TRBV9	-	TRBJ1-2
CASSLANRGGANVLTF	TRBV11-1	-	TRBJ2-6
CASSPLGGGEQFF	TRBV18	-	TRBJ2-1
CSVETGVNEKLFF	TRBV29-1	-	TRBJ1-4
CASSRPVSGGVSSYNEQFF	TRBV7-6	-	TRBJ2-1
CASSDRGYGYTF	TRBV28	-	TRBJ1-2
CSAGQGARNTEAFF	TRBV29-1	-	TRBJ1-1
CAGSGAGRDEQYF	TRBV28	once	TRBJ2-7
CASGKQGLDNSPLHF	TRBV19	-	TRBJ1-6
CASSLGQINTEAFF	TRBV5-6	-	TRBJ1-1
CASSVATGWRGDEQFF	TRBV9	once	TRBJ2-1